This is a list of T cell receptor beta chains from one sample in a study of T-cell memory formation after mild COVID-19. TCRdb processed the 5' RACE reads anew with MiXCR; each CDR3 protein has one entry. The repertoire has roughly 130,000 distinct CDR3 sequences, roughly 6% of them found once; the top ten carry 2% to 2.5%. Sequencing was performed on PBMCs or a T cell subset sorted from them (not recorded which). The receptor set was obtained from an adult woman who had mild COVID-19 (a few samples of this study predate the infection). Cell type and time point are not known. Both conserved end residues are trimmed from each CDR3. Fields, in order: CDR3 protein, J gene, D gene, V gene. D genes are given only for firm matches.

CDR3 protein: ASSFGQTNTEAF
J gene: TRBJ1-1
D gene: NA
V gene: TRBV27

CDR3 protein: ASSQAGWGTEAF
J gene: TRBJ1-1
D gene: NA
V gene: TRBV4-1

CDR3 protein: ASSLGPSGGQY
J gene: TRBJ2-7
D gene: NA
V gene: TRBV7-8

CDR3 protein: ASSLGGGVQPQH
J gene: TRBJ1-5
D gene: NA
V gene: TRBV12-3/TRBV12-4

CDR3 protein: ASSFSQATEAF
J gene: TRBJ1-1
D gene: NA
V gene: TRBV5-1

CDR3 protein: ASSFGNARGQETQY
J gene: TRBJ2-5
D gene: NA
V gene: TRBV7-8

CDR3 protein: ASSLRRGTDTQY
J gene: TRBJ2-3
D gene: NA
V gene: TRBV11-3

CDR3 protein: ASSLERTPNEKLF
J gene: TRBJ1-4
D gene: NA
V gene: TRBV7-9

CDR3 protein: ASSLVIQGAGANVLT
J gene: TRBJ2-6
D gene: TRBD1
V gene: TRBV5-1

CDR3 protein: ASSHGRVPRGTDTQY
J gene: TRBJ2-3
D gene: NA
V gene: TRBV4-2

CDR3 protein: ATSDFRTSGRAIGEF
J gene: TRBJ2-1
D gene: TRBD2
V gene: TRBV24-1

CDR3 protein: ASSSSGTVIARNIQY
J gene: TRBJ2-4
D gene: TRBD2
V gene: TRBV11-3

CDR3 protein: ASSQDNANPDTQY
J gene: TRBJ2-3
D gene: NA
V gene: TRBV4-2

CDR3 protein: ASSPGVLLAGASYEQY
J gene: TRBJ2-7
D gene: TRBD2
V gene: TRBV9

CDR3 protein: SVPGTQKAYNEQF
J gene: TRBJ2-1
D gene: NA
V gene: TRBV29-1

CDR3 protein: ASSLVAGSSYEQY
J gene: TRBJ2-7
D gene: TRBD2
V gene: TRBV5-1

CDR3 protein: SAAKAGYEQY
J gene: TRBJ2-7
D gene: NA
V gene: TRBV20-1

CDR3 protein: ASSAPGGGTGTQY
J gene: TRBJ2-3
D gene: TRBD2
V gene: TRBV2

CDR3 protein: AISESVSGYT
J gene: TRBJ1-2
D gene: NA
V gene: TRBV10-3

CDR3 protein: SAEARASGTNTQY
J gene: TRBJ2-3
D gene: TRBD2
V gene: TRBV20-1

CDR3 protein: ASSLVGTPGEQY
J gene: TRBJ2-7
D gene: NA
V gene: TRBV7-8

CDR3 protein: ATSRADLLNTEAF
J gene: TRBJ1-1
D gene: NA
V gene: TRBV15

CDR3 protein: ASSVVLGGAGLFYNEQF
J gene: TRBJ2-1
D gene: NA
V gene: TRBV9

CDR3 protein: ASSARTGTAGYT
J gene: TRBJ1-2
D gene: NA
V gene: TRBV18

CDR3 protein: ATSDYPSGSTDTQY
J gene: TRBJ2-3
D gene: TRBD2
V gene: TRBV24-1

CDR3 protein: ASSQVSAGNEQF
J gene: TRBJ2-1
D gene: NA
V gene: TRBV3-1

CDR3 protein: ASKGAGEQY
J gene: TRBJ2-7
D gene: NA
V gene: TRBV12-3/TRBV12-4

CDR3 protein: ASSLEGQLSYGYT
J gene: TRBJ1-2
D gene: TRBD1
V gene: TRBV5-1

CDR3 protein: ASSLAQFANEQF
J gene: TRBJ2-1
D gene: NA
V gene: TRBV5-1

CDR3 protein: ASSQVGAGELF
J gene: TRBJ2-2
D gene: NA
V gene: TRBV14

CDR3 protein: ATSRAPQGSYEQY
J gene: TRBJ2-7
D gene: TRBD1
V gene: TRBV15

CDR3 protein: ASNPHYSTGELF
J gene: TRBJ2-2
D gene: NA
V gene: TRBV4-3

CDR3 protein: ASSQNAARLGHGDTQY
J gene: TRBJ2-3
D gene: NA
V gene: TRBV5-5

CDR3 protein: ASSLQGAGTDTQY
J gene: TRBJ2-3
D gene: TRBD1
V gene: TRBV5-1

CDR3 protein: ASSDAFGLNTEAF
J gene: TRBJ1-1
D gene: NA
V gene: TRBV7-8

CDR3 protein: ASSPPGPGGTIY
J gene: TRBJ1-3
D gene: NA
V gene: TRBV18

CDR3 protein: ASSQTANTGELF
J gene: TRBJ2-2
D gene: NA
V gene: TRBV14

CDR3 protein: SASSTGAGPLNEQY
J gene: TRBJ2-7
D gene: NA
V gene: TRBV20-1

CDR3 protein: ASSFQPGAGSTDTQY
J gene: TRBJ2-3
D gene: TRBD2
V gene: TRBV7-8

CDR3 protein: ASSPGLAGGGNTGELF
J gene: TRBJ2-2
D gene: TRBD2
V gene: TRBV5-4

CDR3 protein: SVEGTGRTQY
J gene: TRBJ2-5
D gene: TRBD1
V gene: TRBV29-1

CDR3 protein: ASGLDREDTQY
J gene: TRBJ2-3
D gene: NA
V gene: TRBV12-5

CDR3 protein: ASSSGLAGGYTGELF
J gene: TRBJ2-2
D gene: TRBD2
V gene: TRBV4-1

CDR3 protein: ASSLADRPPLSTDTQY
J gene: TRBJ2-3
D gene: TRBD1
V gene: TRBV5-1

CDR3 protein: ASSQWQGTYNEQF
J gene: TRBJ2-1
D gene: NA
V gene: TRBV14

CDR3 protein: ASSVGVAARTDTQY
J gene: TRBJ2-3
D gene: NA
V gene: TRBV9

CDR3 protein: ASSLPRETQY
J gene: TRBJ2-5
D gene: NA
V gene: TRBV12-3/TRBV12-4

CDR3 protein: ASTLEGQFHNEQF
J gene: TRBJ2-1
D gene: NA
V gene: TRBV5-5

CDR3 protein: ASSPGQRGTGELF
J gene: TRBJ2-2
D gene: NA
V gene: TRBV7-9

CDR3 protein: ASSVSAPGSYNEQF
J gene: TRBJ2-1
D gene: NA
V gene: TRBV9

CDR3 protein: ATSGATGGNQPQH
J gene: TRBJ1-5
D gene: NA
V gene: TRBV24-1

CDR3 protein: ASSRWTSGSFYEQY
J gene: TRBJ2-7
D gene: TRBD2
V gene: TRBV4-2

CDR3 protein: ATPLGQSYEQY
J gene: TRBJ2-7
D gene: NA
V gene: TRBV3-1

CDR3 protein: ASSPPVAGGSYEQY
J gene: TRBJ2-7
D gene: TRBD2
V gene: TRBV7-2

CDR3 protein: ASSISNQPQH
J gene: TRBJ1-5
D gene: NA
V gene: TRBV2

CDR3 protein: ASSLRLGTGELF
J gene: TRBJ2-2
D gene: NA
V gene: TRBV11-2

CDR3 protein: ASSLDGTSYNEQF
J gene: TRBJ2-1
D gene: NA
V gene: TRBV5-1

CDR3 protein: ASRWANTEAF
J gene: TRBJ1-1
D gene: NA
V gene: TRBV25-1